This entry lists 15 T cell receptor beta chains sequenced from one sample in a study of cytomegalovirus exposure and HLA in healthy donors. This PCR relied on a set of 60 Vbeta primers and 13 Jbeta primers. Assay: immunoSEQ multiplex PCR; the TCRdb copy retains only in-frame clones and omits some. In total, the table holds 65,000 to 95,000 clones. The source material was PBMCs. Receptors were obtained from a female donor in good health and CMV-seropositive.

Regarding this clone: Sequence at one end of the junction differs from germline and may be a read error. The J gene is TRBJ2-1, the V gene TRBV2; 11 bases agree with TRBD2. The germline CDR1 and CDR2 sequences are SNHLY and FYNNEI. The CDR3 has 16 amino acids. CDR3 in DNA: TGTGCCAGCACCAAGCTAGCGGGAGGCTCCTTCAATGAGCAGTTCTTC. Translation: CASTKLAGGSFNEQFF.

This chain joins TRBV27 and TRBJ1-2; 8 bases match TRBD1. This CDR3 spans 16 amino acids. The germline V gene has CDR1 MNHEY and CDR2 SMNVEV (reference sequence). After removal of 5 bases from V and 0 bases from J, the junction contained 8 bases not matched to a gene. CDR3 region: CASSPQQGVANYGYTF. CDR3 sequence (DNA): TGTGCCAGCAGTCCCCAACAGGGGGTAGCTAACTATGGCTACACCTTC.

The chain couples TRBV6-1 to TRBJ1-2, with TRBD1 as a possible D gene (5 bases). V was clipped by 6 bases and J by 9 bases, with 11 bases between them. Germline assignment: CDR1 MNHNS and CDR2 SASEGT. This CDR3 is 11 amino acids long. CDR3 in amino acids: CASSPQGSYTF. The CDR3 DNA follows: TGTGCCAGCAGCCCTCAGGGAAGCTACACCTTC.

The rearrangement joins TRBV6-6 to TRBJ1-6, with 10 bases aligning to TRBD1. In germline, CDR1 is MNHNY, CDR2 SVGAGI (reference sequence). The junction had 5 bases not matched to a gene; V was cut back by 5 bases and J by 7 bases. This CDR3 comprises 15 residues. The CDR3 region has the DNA TGTGCCAGCAGTCCGGGGACAGGGGCAAATTCACCCCTCCACTTT. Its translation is CASSPGTGANSPLHF.

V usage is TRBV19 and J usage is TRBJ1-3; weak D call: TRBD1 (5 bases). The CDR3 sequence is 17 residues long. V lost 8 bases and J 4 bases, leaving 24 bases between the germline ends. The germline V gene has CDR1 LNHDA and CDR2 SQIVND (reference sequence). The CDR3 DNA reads TGTGCCAGTGGGGGAGGCAGGGTTCTACAAGCGGGAAACACCATATATTTT. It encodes CASGGGRVLQAGNTIYF.

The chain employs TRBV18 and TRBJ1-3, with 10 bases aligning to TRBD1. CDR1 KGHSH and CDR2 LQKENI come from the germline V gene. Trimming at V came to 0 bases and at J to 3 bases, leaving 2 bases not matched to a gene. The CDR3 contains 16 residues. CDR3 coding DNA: TGTGCCAGCTCACCACCGACAGGGGGCTTTGGAAACACCATATATTTT. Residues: CASSPPTGGFGNTIYF. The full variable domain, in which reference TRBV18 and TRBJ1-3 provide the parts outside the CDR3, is NAGVMQNPRHLVRRRGQEARLRCSPMKGHSHVYWYRQLPEEGLKFMVYLQKENIIDESGMPKERFSAEFPKEGPSILRIQQVVRGDSAAYFCASSPPTGGFGNTIYFGEGSWLTVV.

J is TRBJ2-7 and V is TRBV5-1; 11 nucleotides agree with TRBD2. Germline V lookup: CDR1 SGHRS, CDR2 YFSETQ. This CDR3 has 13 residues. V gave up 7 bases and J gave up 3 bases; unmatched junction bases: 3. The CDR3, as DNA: TGCGCCAGCCCCGGGACTAGCGGCTACGAGCAGTACTTC. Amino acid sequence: CASPGTSGYEQYF.

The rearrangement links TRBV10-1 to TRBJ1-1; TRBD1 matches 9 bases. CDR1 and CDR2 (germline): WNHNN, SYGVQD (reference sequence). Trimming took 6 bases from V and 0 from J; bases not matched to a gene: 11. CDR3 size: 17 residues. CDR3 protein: CASRCRDREWVNTEAFF. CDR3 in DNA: TGCGCCAGCAGGTGCCGGGACAGGGAGTGGGTGAACACTGAAGCTTTCTTT.

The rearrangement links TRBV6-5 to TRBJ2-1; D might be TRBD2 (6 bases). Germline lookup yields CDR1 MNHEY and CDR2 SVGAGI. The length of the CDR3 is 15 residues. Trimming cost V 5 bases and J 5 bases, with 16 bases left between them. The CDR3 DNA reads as TGTGCCAGCAGTCACCGGGAGTTAATCGACAATGAGCAGTTCTTC. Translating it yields CASSHRELIDNEQFF.

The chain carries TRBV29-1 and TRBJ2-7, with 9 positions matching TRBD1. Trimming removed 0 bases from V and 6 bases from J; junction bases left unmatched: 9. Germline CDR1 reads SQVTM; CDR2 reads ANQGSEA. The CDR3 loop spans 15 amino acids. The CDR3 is CSVEDSRDRAREQYF. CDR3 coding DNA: TGCAGCGTTGAAGATTCCAGGGACAGGGCTCGCGAGCAGTACTTC.

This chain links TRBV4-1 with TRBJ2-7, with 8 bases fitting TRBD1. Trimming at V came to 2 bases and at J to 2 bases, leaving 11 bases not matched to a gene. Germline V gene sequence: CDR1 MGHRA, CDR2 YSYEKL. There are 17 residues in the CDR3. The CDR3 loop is CASSQSPRTGNTYEQYF. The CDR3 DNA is TGCGCCAGCAGCCAAAGCCCGCGGACAGGGAATACCTACGAGCAGTACTTC.

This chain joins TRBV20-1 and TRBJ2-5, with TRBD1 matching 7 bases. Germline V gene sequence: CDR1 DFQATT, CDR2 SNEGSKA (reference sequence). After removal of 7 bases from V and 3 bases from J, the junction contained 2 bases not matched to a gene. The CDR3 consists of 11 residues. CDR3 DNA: TGCAGTGTTCAGGGGGAAGAGACCCAGTACTTC. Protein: CSVQGEETQYF.

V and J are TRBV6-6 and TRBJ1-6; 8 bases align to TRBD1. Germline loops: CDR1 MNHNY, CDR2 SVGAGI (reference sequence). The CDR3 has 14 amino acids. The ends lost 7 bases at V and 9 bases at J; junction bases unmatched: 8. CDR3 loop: CASTPDRESSPLHF. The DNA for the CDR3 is TGTGCCAGCACCCCGGACAGGGAAAGTTCACCCCTCCACTTT.

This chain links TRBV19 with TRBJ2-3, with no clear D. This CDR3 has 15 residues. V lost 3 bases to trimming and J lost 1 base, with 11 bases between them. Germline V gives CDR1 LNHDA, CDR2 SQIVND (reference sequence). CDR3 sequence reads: CASSISRSGTDTQYF. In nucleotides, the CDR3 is TGTGCCAGTAGTATTTCGAGGTCGGGCACAGATACGCAGTATTTT.

CDR3 bases: TGTGCCAGCAGCTTAGATAACAGCCGACAAGAGACCCAGTACTTC. This gives the protein CASSLDNSRQETQYF. J is TRBJ2-5 and V is TRBV7-2; unclear D gene. Between the trimmed V and J ends, which lost 1 base and 2 bases, there was a span of 11 bases. Germline V lookup: CDR1 SGHTA, CDR2 FQGNSA. The CDR3 totals 15 residues.